This paragraph reports one T cell receptor beta chain. Its cognate antigen has yet to be identified. One base away there is no much larger clone; base qualities are not given. The data originate from a study of blood T cell repertoires in COVID-19 (dated by TCRdb to 2018 to 2020). About the full investigation: Collaborator samples came from the United States, Italy and Spain and covered acute and convalescent phases of COVID-19. Where available, HLA class I and class II types were obtained from metadata supplied by the sample provider rather than from assay-based typing. The repertoires were made available in a free public database intended to serve as a resource for research on the immune response to SARS-CoV-2. Deeply sampled blood TCRbeta repertoires from subjects exposed to, actively infected with, or recovered from COVID-19 were included in the dataset. The sample metadata nearly always contained a de-identified subject ID, COVID-19 status, age in years and sex. The material from the prospective study consisted of cDNA or gDNA derived from T cells, B-cell-depleted T cells, or PBMCs. The samples were drawn from two sources: the first 160 participants of the ongoing ImmuneRACE study, and about 1,300 subjects contributed by 6 global collaborators. On the study overall, not on this receptor specifically: The quantity of clinical and demographic metadata differed by source and by participant and was supplied without curation.

Collaborating institutions collected whole blood in K2EDTA tubes following their own protocols. For TCRbeta analysis, collaborators shipped samples as frozen whole blood, isolated PBMCs, or DNA extracted from either of those sample types. TCRbeta CDR3 regions were amplified from genomic DNA by means of the immunoSEQ Assay, a bias-controlled multiplex PCR. The original methods were these. Nucleated cell counts per sample were estimated from amplification of reference gene primers within the assay. Sequence reads were collapsed and filtered to measure the absolute abundance of every unique TCRbeta CDR3 rearrangement. Productive Simpson clonality was computed per sample as the square root of Simpson's diversity index over productive rearrangements. As stored in TCRdb, this immuneACCESS dataset retains in-frame rearrangements with V and J assigned. A fraction of the clones does not appear; measured against another copy, unresolved V genes explain less than half of the discrepancy, and the remainder lacks a known reason. V and J calls and clone size come straight from that table; D and trimming were deduced from the DNA. This sample gives a few hundred thousand clones in total; 89% of them show up just once. The ten largest clones capture roughly 1.2% of the sample.

This clonotype originated in a man aged 35 to 55 with acute or convalescent COVID-19. Material: peripheral blood.

The bases read TGTGCCAGCAGAGTACAGGGGGGTTCCTACAATGAGCAGTTCTTC. Its amino acids are CASRVQGGSYNEQFF. Rearrangement joined TRBV6-5 to TRBJ2-1; 8 middle bases align to TRBD1. From its cysteine to its phenylalanine, the CDR3 spans 15 amino acids. Just CDR3 DNA is preserved here, 45 bases in frame from base 1. Trimming accounts for 6 bases at V and 1 base at J, while the number of junction bases matched to no gene is 5. The germline V gene sets CDR1 to MNHEY and CDR2 to SVGAGI.